These 22 T cell receptor beta chains were sequenced from one sample in a study of blood T cells in healthy people across ages. Through a sample-barcoded 5' primer and a J-beta primer mix, a second PCR was run for roughly 6 to 11 cycles. Each CDR3 protein gets one entry after TCRdb re-called the 5' RACE reads with MiXCR. The sample contains around 1.5 million distinct CDR3 sequences, roughly 45% of which appear only once. Sequencing was carried out using blood. The receptors originated from a woman aged 18-29 years in good health.

This clonotype was detected only a few times. The chain uses TRBV6-6 and TRBJ2-1; 8 bases fit TRBD2. V gave up 6 bases and J gave up 7 bases; unmatched junction bases: 11. The CDR3 contains 15 residues. CDR1 and CDR2 from the germline V gene are MNHNY and SVGAGI (reference sequence). This CDR3 is CASRASGGLVNEQFF. The CDR3 DNA sequence: TGTGCCAGCAGGGCCAGCGGGGGCCTTGTTAATGAGCAGTTCTTC.

The chain employs TRBV7-6 and TRBJ2-1; 8 bases map to TRBD2. Looked up from germline, CDR1 is SGHVS and CDR2 is FNYEAQ. V lost 1 base, J lost 5 bases, and 7 bases stayed unmatched. The CDR3 covers 16 residues. The CDR3 DNA reads TGTGCCAGCAGCTTAGGTCTAGCGGGTTACAACAATGAGCAGTTCTTC. Translated: CASSLGLAGYNNEQFF.

This clonotype was seen a few times. V is TRBV6-5 and J is TRBJ2-7, with D possibly TRBD1 on 6 matching bases. V gave up 0 bases and J gave up 2 bases, with 11 bases separating them. This CDR3 is built from 15 residues. The germline gives CDR1 MNHEY, CDR2 SVGAGI. CDR3 nucleotides: TGTGCCAGCAGTTACTCGATCAGGGGCACCTACGAGCAGTACTTC. As protein: CASSYSIRGTYEQYF.

On this clonotype: A clone one base away is much larger, so this may be a read error. The V call is TRBV6-4, the J call TRBJ2-7, with 12 positions matching TRBD2. CDR1 is MRHNA and CDR2 is SNTAGT in the germline V gene. The CDR3 loop spans 14 amino acids. V gave up 4 bases and J gave up 7 bases; unmatched junction bases: 5. The CDR3 nucleotides are TGTGCCAGCAGTGCTAGCGGGGGGGCCAATGAGCAGTACTTC. Protein: CASSASGGANEQYF.

This clonotype was detected only a few times. The chain combines TRBV4-1 with TRBJ1-1; D is undetermined. CDR1 and CDR2 from the germline V gene are MGHRA and YSYEKL. V lost 1 base and J 6 bases, leaving 12 bases between the germline ends. The CDR3 is 14 amino acids. CDR3 nucleotide sequence: TGCGCCAGCAGCCAAGCCGGGGATGGGTCTGAAGCTTTCTTT. It codes for CASSQAGDGSEAFF.

This chain joins TRBV7-2 and TRBJ2-7; a possible D gene is TRBD2 (5 bases). The V gene's germline CDR1 is SGHTA and CDR2 FQGNSA. Deletions cut 2 bases from V and 7 bases from J, with 18 bases between. The CDR3 has 15 amino acids. CDR3 sequence: CASSLSSSGLGEQYF. The CDR3 region has the DNA TGTGCCAGCAGCTTATCTAGTTCGGGGTTGGGTGAGCAGTACTTC.

The table lists this clonotype with a few counts. V gene TRBV7-9 combines with J gene TRBJ1-1; no clear D. Between the trimmed V and J ends, which lost 2 bases and 0 bases, there was a span of 7 bases. Per germline, CDR1 SEHNR and CDR2 FQNEAQ (reference sequence). This CDR3 has 14 amino acids. CDR3 residues: CASSLQAMNTEAFF. The CDR3 region has the DNA TGTGCCAGCAGCTTACAGGCGATGAACACTGAAGCTTTCTTT.

The rearrangement joins TRBV4-1 to TRBJ1-6; the D gene is possibly TRBD1 (5 bases). Germline CDR1 reads MGHRA; CDR2 reads YSYEKL. Trimming removed 1 base from V and 4 bases from J, with 14 bases in between. The CDR3 is 17 residues long. CDR3 nucleotides: TGCGCCAGCAGCCAAGGTCCGACAGAATTATATAATTCACCCCTCCACTTT. It translates to CASSQGPTELYNSPLHF.

CDR3 protein: CASNVLKGTKETQYF. Written as DNA, the CDR3 is TGTGCCAGCAACGTCTTGAAAGGGACAAAAGAGACCCAGTACTTC. This chain connects TRBV6-5 to TRBJ2-5; D is perhaps TRBD1 (6 bases). The germline gives CDR1 MNHEY, CDR2 SVGAGI. This CDR3 is built from 15 residues. Trimming stripped 7 bases from V and 3 bases from J, with 18 bases between.

This rearrangement joins TRBV20-1 to TRBJ2-1; unclear D gene. The CDR3 runs to 12 residues. V was trimmed by 6 bases and J by 2 bases, leaving 8 bases between them. Per the germline V gene, CDR1 is DFQATT and CDR2 is SNEGSKA (reference sequence). The CDR3 DNA is TGCAGTGCCCCGGTTGCCTACAATGAGCAGTTCTTC. Translation gives CSAPVAYNEQFF.

The chain has TRBV5-1 and TRBJ2-1, with 9 bases aligning to TRBD1. After removal of 4 bases from V and 5 bases from J, the junction contained 7 bases not matched to a gene. This CDR3 has 15 residues. Germline-derived CDR1 and CDR2 are SGHRS and YFSETQ. This chain's CDR3 is CASSPWDRVNNEQFF. The CDR3 region has the DNA TGCGCCAGCAGCCCCTGGGACAGGGTAAACAATGAGCAGTTCTTC.

This clonotype was recorded a few times. J is TRBJ2-4 and V is TRBV20-1; D ambiguous. The CDR3 has 14 residues. V lost 6 bases and J 1 base, leaving 13 bases between the germline ends. Looked up from germline, CDR1 is DFQATT and CDR2 is SNEGSKA (reference sequence). CDR3 nucleotides: TGCAGTGCCCGCCTGGTGGGGGCCAAAAACATTCAGTACTTC. It is translated as CSARLVGAKNIQYF.

As regards this clonotype: Being one base from a much bigger clone, this may be a read error. The J gene is TRBJ2-7, the V gene TRBV20-1, with 15 bases aligning to TRBD2. The V gene end was trimmed by 4 bases and the J gene end by 5 bases; junction bases not matched to a gene: 3. The length of the CDR3 is 14 residues. Looked up from germline, CDR1 is DFQATT and CDR2 is SNEGSKA (reference sequence). The DNA for the CDR3 is TGCAGTGCTACGGGACTAGCGGGAGGCGACGAGCAGTACTTC. It translates to CSATGLAGGDEQYF.

The chain uses TRBV29-1 and TRBJ1-5; no clear D gene. In germline, CDR1 is SQVTM, CDR2 ANQGSEA. This CDR3 has 13 residues. Trimming cost V 7 bases and J 0 bases, with 10 bases left between them. CDR3 loop: CSGGENSNQPQHF. The DNA for the CDR3 is TGCAGCGGGGGAGAAAATAGCAATCAGCCCCAGCATTTT.

This clonotype was picked up a small number of times. V and J are TRBV20-1 and TRBJ2-3, with D maybe TRBD1 (6 bases). The CDR3 runs to 15 residues. From germline, CDR1 is DFQATT and CDR2 SNEGSKA (reference sequence). V lost 2 bases, J lost 2 bases, and 14 bases lay in between. CDR3 in DNA: TGCAGTGCTAGACCCGACAGGTTAGACACAGATACGCAGTATTTT. Protein product: CSARPDRLDTDTQYF.

The chain joins TRBV21-1 to TRBJ2-1; the DNA was not used to check the table's D call, TRBD1. TRBV21-1 is marked as a pseudogene. This CDR3 contains 18 residues. In DNA form, the CDR3 reads TGTGCCAGCAGCAAAAGGACCGCCAGCGGGGGCCTTTACAATGAGCAGTTCTTC. As protein: CASSKRTASGGLYNEQFF.

This clonotype appeared a few times. The rearrangement joins TRBV10-3 to TRBJ2-7, with 11 positions matching TRBD2. Losses at the gene ends were 3 bases for V and 5 bases for J; bases not matched to a gene: 3. The CDR3 runs to 14 residues. Germline V gene sequence: CDR1 ENHRY, CDR2 SYGVKD. This chain's CDR3 is CAISDSGGANEQYF. DNA of the CDR3: TGTGCCATCAGTGATAGCGGGGGGGCCAACGAGCAGTACTTC.

The gene calls are TRBV6-6 and TRBJ1-3; unclear D gene. Germline V lookup: CDR1 MNHNY, CDR2 SVGAGI (reference sequence). V lost 2 bases and J lost 2, with 13 bases in between. This CDR3 has 16 residues. CDR3 sequence reads: CASSYPAGEPGNTIYF. DNA of the CDR3: TGTGCCAGCAGTTACCCAGCCGGGGAGCCTGGAAACACCATATATTTT.

This chain joins TRBV21-1 and TRBJ2-4; TRBD2 is the table's D call, not checked against the DNA. TRBV21-1 is listed as a pseudogene. The CDR3 has 17 residues. Here the CDR3 reads CASSNPQRVISEGEQYF. The CDR3, as DNA: TGTGCCAGCAGCAATCCCCAAAGAGTAATAAGCGAGGGTGAGCAGTACTTC.

This clonotype was seen at least ten times. The rearrangement uses TRBV7-9 and TRBJ2-3; TRBD2 matches at 8 bases. V shed 3 bases, J shed 2 bases, and the junction held 1 base outside the gene matches. CDR1 SEHNR and CDR2 FQNEAQ come from the germline V gene (reference sequence). This CDR3 has 14 amino acids. CDR3: CASSFSGDTDTQYF. DNA of the CDR3: TGTGCCAGCAGCTTTAGCGGGGACACAGATACGCAGTATTTT.

This sequence joins TRBV15 and TRBJ2-1, with D uncertain. Germline CDR1 is LNHNV and CDR2 is YYDKDF (reference sequence). The CDR3 totals 15 residues. The V end lost 0 bases, the J end lost 1 base, and 7 bases lay between the germline ends. The CDR3 DNA is TGTGCCACCAGCAGAGATATTGGATCCTACAATGAGCAGTTCTTC. Its translation: CATSRDIGSYNEQFF.

The table lists this clonotype with a few counts. The J gene is TRBJ2-7, the V gene TRBV25-1, with TRBD1 matching over 7 bases. V shed 2 bases and J 1 base; nucleotides not matched to a gene: 14. CDR1 and CDR2 (germline): MGHDK, SYGVNS. CDR3 length equals 18 residues. The CDR3 protein is CASSELLRTPGQSYEQYF. The CDR3 nucleotides read TGTGCCAGCAGTGAACTACTACGTACTCCGGGACAGTCCTACGAGCAGTACTTC.